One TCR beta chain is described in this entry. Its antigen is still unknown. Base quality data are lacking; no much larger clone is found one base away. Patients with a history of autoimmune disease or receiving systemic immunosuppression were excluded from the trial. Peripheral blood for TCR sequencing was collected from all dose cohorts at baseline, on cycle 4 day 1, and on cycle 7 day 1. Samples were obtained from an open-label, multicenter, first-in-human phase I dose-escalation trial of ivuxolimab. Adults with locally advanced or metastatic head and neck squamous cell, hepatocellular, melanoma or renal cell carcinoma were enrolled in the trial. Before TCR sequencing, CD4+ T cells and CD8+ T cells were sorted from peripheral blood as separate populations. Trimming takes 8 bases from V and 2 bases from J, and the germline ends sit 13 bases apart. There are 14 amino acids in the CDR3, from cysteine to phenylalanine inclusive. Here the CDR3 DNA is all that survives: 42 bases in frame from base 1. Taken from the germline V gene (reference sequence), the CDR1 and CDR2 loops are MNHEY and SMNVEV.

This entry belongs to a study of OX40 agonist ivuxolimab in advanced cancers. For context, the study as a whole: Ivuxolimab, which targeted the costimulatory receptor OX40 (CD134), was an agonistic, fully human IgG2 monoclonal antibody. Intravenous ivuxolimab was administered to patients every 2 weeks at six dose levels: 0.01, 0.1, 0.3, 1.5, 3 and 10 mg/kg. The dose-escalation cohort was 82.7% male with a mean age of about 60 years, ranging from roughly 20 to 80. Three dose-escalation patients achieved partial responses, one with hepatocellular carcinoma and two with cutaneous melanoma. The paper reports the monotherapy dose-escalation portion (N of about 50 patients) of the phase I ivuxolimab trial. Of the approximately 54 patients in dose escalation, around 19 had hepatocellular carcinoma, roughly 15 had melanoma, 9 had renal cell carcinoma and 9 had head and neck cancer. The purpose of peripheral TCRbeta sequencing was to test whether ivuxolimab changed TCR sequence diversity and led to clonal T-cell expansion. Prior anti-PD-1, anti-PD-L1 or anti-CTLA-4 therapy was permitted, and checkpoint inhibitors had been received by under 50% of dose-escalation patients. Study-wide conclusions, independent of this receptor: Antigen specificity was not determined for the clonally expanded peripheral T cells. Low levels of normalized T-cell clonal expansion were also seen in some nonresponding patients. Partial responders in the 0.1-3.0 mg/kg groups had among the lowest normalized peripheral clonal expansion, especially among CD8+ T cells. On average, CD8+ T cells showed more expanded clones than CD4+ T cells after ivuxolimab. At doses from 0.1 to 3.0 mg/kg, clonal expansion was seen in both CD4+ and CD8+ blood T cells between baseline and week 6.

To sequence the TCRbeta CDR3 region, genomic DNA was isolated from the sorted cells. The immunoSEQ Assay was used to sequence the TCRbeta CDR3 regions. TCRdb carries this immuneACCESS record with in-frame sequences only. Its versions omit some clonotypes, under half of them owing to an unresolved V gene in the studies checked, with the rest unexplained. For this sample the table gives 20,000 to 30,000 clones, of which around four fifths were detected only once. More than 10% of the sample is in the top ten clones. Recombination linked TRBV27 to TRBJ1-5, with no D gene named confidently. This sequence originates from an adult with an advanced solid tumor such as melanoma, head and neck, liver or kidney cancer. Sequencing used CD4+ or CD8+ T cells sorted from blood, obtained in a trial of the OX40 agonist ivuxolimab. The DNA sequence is TGTGCCAGCGCCCATGGTGTCCGCAATCAGCCCCAGCATTTT. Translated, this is CASAHGVRNQPQHF.